A single sample is the source of the 25 T cell receptor beta chains below, sequenced in a study of T cell responses to AZD1222 COVID-19 vaccine (dated by TCRdb to the early 2020s). Library preparation used the immunoSEQ multiplex PCR assay. As stored in TCRdb, this immuneACCESS dataset retains in-frame rearrangements with V and J assigned. A fraction of the clones does not appear; measured against another copy, unresolved V genes explain less than half of the discrepancy, and the remainder lacks a known reason. This sample lists roughly 100,000 clones; approximately 86% were detected once. Around 5% of the sample lies in the top ten. This sample's time point label indicates: baseline before first vaccination. The sequencing used peripheral blood, collected on day 0 of AZD1222 vaccination. Receptors were obtained from an adult in good health.

Notes on this clone: The junction shows a germline mismatch at one end, possibly a read error. The chain uses TRBV25-1 and TRBJ1-2; D gene uncertain. Germline lookup yields CDR1 MGHDK and CDR2 SYGVNS. This CDR3 has 10 residues. The CDR3, as DNA: TGTGCCAGCAGTGAATCGGGCTTCACCTTC. Its translation: CASSESGFTF.

This CDR3 is CASSAWSLGEKLFF. The CDR3 DNA sequence: TGTGCCAGCAGCGCCTGGTCCCTAGGGGAAAAACTGTTTTTT. The rearrangement uses TRBV6-2 or TRBV6-3 and TRBJ1-4; D call uncertain. CDR1 MNHEY and CDR2 SVGEGT come from the germline V gene. The CDR3 length is 14 residues. With 6 bases removed from V and 8 bases from J, the gap between germline ends came to 16 bases.

The chain combines TRBV7-3 with TRBJ2-3; tentative D call: TRBD1 (6 bases). The CDR3 extends over 14 amino acids. CDR1 and CDR2 (germline): SGHTA, FQGTGA. V lost 6 bases, J lost 2 bases, and 12 bases lay in between. This CDR3 is CASSPGQYTDTQYF. The CDR3 DNA is TGTGCCAGCAGTCCCGGACAGTACACAGATACGCAGTATTTT.

The chain joins TRBV28 to TRBJ1-1; D is ambiguous. The V gene's germline CDR1 is MDHEN and CDR2 SYDVKM. The CDR3 has 14 residues. Trimming removed 6 bases at V and 1 base at J, with 12 bases between. CDR3 bases: TGTGCCAGCAGCCCTCAGGTCAGGAACACTGAAGCTTTCTTT. Protein product: CASSPQVRNTEAFF.

This clone was counted once. The rearrangement joins TRBV5-1 to TRBJ1-6; D remains ambiguous. Looked up from germline, CDR1 is SGHRS and CDR2 is YFSETQ. The CDR3 is 16 amino acids. V was trimmed by 6 bases and J by 10 bases, leaving 23 bases between them. For the CDR3, the DNA is TGCGCCAGCACCACGGCACCAGGCAAATCAGAATCACCCCTCCACTTT. It encodes CASTTAPGKSESPLHF.

The J gene is TRBJ1-5, the V gene TRBV12-3 or TRBV12-4; D call uncertain. The CDR3 contains 12 residues. The V end lost 4 bases, the J end lost 6 bases, and 7 bases lay between the germline ends. The CDR3 here is CASSWESQPQHF. The CDR3 DNA sequence: TGTGCCAGCAGTTGGGAGAGTCAGCCCCAGCATTTT.

The V gene is TRBV6-5, the J gene TRBJ1-5; maybe TRBD1 (6 bases). V lost 6 bases to trimming and J lost 3 bases, with 12 bases between them. CDR3 length: 14 residues. CDR1 is MNHEY and CDR2 is SVGAGI in the germline V gene. CDR3 DNA sequence: TGTGCCAGCAGGGCACAGGGAGTCAATCAGCCCCAGCATTTT. It encodes CASRAQGVNQPQHF.

This chain uses TRBV9 with TRBJ1-5, with D perhaps matching TRBD1 (5 bases). V shed 4 bases and J shed 2 bases, with 13 bases lying between them. Germline CDR1 and CDR2: SGDLS and YYNGEE. This CDR3 spans 15 amino acids. CDR3 residues: CASSKGRDGNQPQHF. The CDR3, as DNA: TGTGCCAGCAGCAAGGGGCGGGACGGCAATCAGCCCCAGCATTTT.

This chain joins TRBV2 and TRBJ2-3, with 11 bases that match TRBD1. V lost 2 bases, J lost 4 bases, and 2 bases stayed unmatched. Germline loops: CDR1 SNHLY, CDR2 FYNNEI. The CDR3 totals 15 residues. The CDR3 sequence: CASSEQGQGADTQYF. The CDR3 nucleotides are TGTGCCAGCAGTGAACAGGGACAGGGGGCAGATACGCAGTATTTT.

V and J are TRBV28 and TRBJ2-7, with D unresolved. Germline values: CDR1 MDHEN, CDR2 SYDVKM. The CDR3 length is 12 residues. V dropped 1 base and J dropped 4 bases, with 5 bases sitting between them. Written as DNA, the CDR3 is TGTGCCAGCAGTTTATCCCAATACGAGCAGTACTTC. Residues: CASSLSQYEQYF.

J is TRBJ2-7 and V is TRBV27, with 9 nucleotides matching TRBD1. V lost 5 bases, J lost 2 bases, and 4 bases stayed unmatched. Germline lookup yields CDR1 MNHEY and CDR2 SMNVEV (reference sequence). The CDR3 extends over 14 amino acids. The CDR3 is CASSKQGAPYEQYF. Written as DNA, the CDR3 is TGTGCCAGCAGTAAACAGGGGGCGCCCTACGAGCAGTACTTC.

The chain has TRBV19 and TRBJ1-4; 10 nucleotides align to TRBD1. J gave up 5 bases and V 5 bases, and 5 bases lay outside the gene matches. This CDR3 spans 15 amino acids. CDR1 LNHDA and CDR2 SQIVND come from the germline V gene (reference sequence). CDR3 residues: CASSDKGQGNEKLFF. Written as DNA, the CDR3 is TGTGCCAGTAGTGACAAGGGACAGGGGAATGAAAAACTGTTTTTT.

This clone was seen just once. This sequence joins TRBV5-1 and TRBJ2-1, with 11 bases matching TRBD1. This CDR3 is built from 19 residues. CDR1 is SGHRS and CDR2 is YFSETQ in the germline V gene. V lost 3 bases and J lost 0; bases outside the gene matches: 11. The DNA for the CDR3 is TGCGCCAGCAGCTCCCTATGGACAGGGGGCTTAAGCTCCTACAATGAGCAGTTCTTC. This encodes CASSSLWTGGLSSYNEQFF.

CDR3 DNA: TGTGCCAGCAGTGTAGGGGTAGGAGGAGGGCACACTGAAGCTTTCTTT. Its protein is CASSVGVGGGHTEAFF. The chain combines TRBV2 with TRBJ1-1; D possibly corresponds to TRBD1 (5 bases). Per the germline V gene, CDR1 is SNHLY and CDR2 is FYNNEI. With 4 bases removed from V and 3 bases from J, the gap between germline ends came to 18 bases. The CDR3 runs to 16 residues.

The rearrangement uses TRBV6-4 and TRBJ2-1; D may be TRBD2 (5 bases). Germline CDR1 is MRHNA and CDR2 is SNTAGT. The CDR3 totals 13 residues. V lost 5 bases, J lost 3 bases, and 8 bases lay in between. The DNA of the CDR3 is TGTGCCAGCAGTAGGACTCTCTACAATGAGCAGTTCTTC. Translation gives CASSRTLYNEQFF.

V gene TRBV7-9 combines with J gene TRBJ2-3; possible D gene TRBD1, 5 bases. Trimming removed 1 base at V and 0 bases at J, with 14 bases between. Germline CDR1 and CDR2: SEHNR and FQNEAQ (reference sequence). The CDR3 contains 17 residues. CDR3 bases: TGTGCCAGCAGCTTAGGGGGCAGGCAAACTAGCACAGATACGCAGTATTTT. This codes for CASSLGGRQTSTDTQYF.

The V call is TRBV30, the J call TRBJ1-6; 8 bases map to TRBD1. This CDR3 is built from 14 residues. Unmatched junction bases numbered 13, after V lost 8 bases and J lost 10 bases. Per the germline V gene, CDR1 is GTSNPN and CDR2 is SVGIG (reference sequence). The CDR3 region is CAQRWDRLNSPLHF. CDR3 in DNA: TGTGCCCAAAGGTGGGACAGGCTGAACTCACCCCTCCACTTT.

The chain carries TRBV4-1 and TRBJ2-4, with a weak D call TRBD2 (5 bases). The CDR3 is 16 amino acids. V lost 4 bases to trimming and J lost 1 base, with 14 bases between them. Germline lookup yields CDR1 MGHRA and CDR2 YSYEKL. CDR3 bases: TGCGCCAGCAGCCGGGAGACTGTGGGGGCCAAAAACATTCAGTACTTC. Amino acids: CASSRETVGAKNIQYF.

This chain connects TRBV7-3 to TRBJ1-3; D remains ambiguous. The length of the CDR3 is 16 residues. The V gene lost 1 base and the J gene lost 0 bases, with 10 bases spanning the gap. Germline CDR1 SGHTA, CDR2 FQGTGA. The CDR3 region has the DNA TGTGCCAGCAGCTTAAATAGCGTCAACTCTGGAAACACCATATATTTT. Its protein is CASSLNSVNSGNTIYF.

V usage is TRBV6-5 and J usage is TRBJ2-4; D possibly corresponds to TRBD1 (7 bases). V dropped 6 bases and J dropped 3 bases, with 12 bases sitting between them. This CDR3 contains 14 residues. Germline loops: CDR1 MNHEY, CDR2 SVGAGI. DNA of the CDR3: TGTGCCAGCAGCCTCAGGGGGGTCAAAAACATTCAGTACTTC. It codes for CASSLRGVKNIQYF.

This clone has more than one count but fewer than ten. The chain is built from TRBV29-1 and TRBJ2-5; D remains ambiguous. Germline values: CDR1 SQVTM, CDR2 ANQGSEA. Trimming removed 4 bases at V and 3 bases at J, with 3 bases between. There are 10 residues in the CDR3. CDR3 in DNA: TGCAGCGTTGGGGAAGAGACCCAGTACTTC. Translated: CSVGEETQYF.

This clone was observed a single time. The V gene is TRBV28, the J gene TRBJ2-1, with D hard to call. Between the trimmed V and J ends, which lost 5 bases and 4 bases, there was a span of 12 bases. This CDR3 contains 14 residues. Germline-derived CDR1 and CDR2 are MDHEN and SYDVKM. The CDR3: CASSKGRRYNEQFF. In DNA form, the CDR3 reads TGTGCCAGCAGTAAGGGCCGTAGGTACAATGAGCAGTTCTTC.

A few counts support this clone. V is TRBV15 and J is TRBJ1-5; D gene unclear. V dropped 0 bases and J dropped 0 bases, with 6 bases sitting between them. Germline V gives CDR1 LNHNV, CDR2 YYDKDF (reference sequence). The CDR3 consists of 15 residues. CDR3 residues: CATSRDRSSNQPQHF. DNA for the CDR3: TGTGCCACCAGCAGAGATCGGAGTAGCAATCAGCCCCAGCATTTT.

This sequence joins TRBV30 and TRBJ1-5; a possible D gene is TRBD1 (5 bases). This CDR3 is built from 14 residues. The germline CDR1 and CDR2 sequences are GTSNPN and SVGIG (reference sequence). Trimming left V 3 bases short and J 11 bases short, with 20 bases between. In DNA, the CDR3 is TGTGCCTGGAGCCCCGGGACGGCGGTTGGAGCCCAGCATTTT. Translating it yields CAWSPGTAVGAQHF.

The chain employs TRBV7-9 and TRBJ1-2, with unresolved D. V dropped 0 bases and J dropped 1 base, with 6 bases sitting between them. The CDR3 runs to 14 residues. CDR1 is SEHNR and CDR2 is FQNEAQ in the germline V gene (reference sequence). The CDR3, as DNA: TGTGCCAGCAGCTTAGCCGGGGATAACTATGGCTACACCTTC. Translated: CASSLAGDNYGYTF.